The entry below gives a single T cell receptor (beta chain) sequence along with its context. CDR1 is SGHAT, CDR2 FQNNGV, per germline. V lost 4 bases and J lost 7; bases outside the gene matches: 4. The CDR3 has 15 residues. Assay execution proceeded at the deep level. The protocol was immunoSEQ multiplex PCR, while the TCRdb copy is restricted to in-frame clones and leaves out a portion. The repertoire includes roughly 700,000 clones, roughly 70% of them detected once, and around 1.6% sits in the top ten. This specimen belongs to a study of shared clonotypes between healthy human individuals. The receptor was derived from a young woman in good health. The chain links TRBV11-2 to TRBJ2-1; 13 bases line up with TRBD2. Sequencing input: memory CD4+ T cells sorted from blood. The subset here: CD45RA-negative fraction. The CDR3 loop is CASSSTSGRGNEQFF. CDR3 DNA: TGTGCCAGCAGCTCTACTAGCGGGAGGGGGAATGAGCAGTTCTTC. The entire variable domain, with the rest obtained from reference TRBV11-2 and TRBJ2-1, is as follows: EAGVAQSPRYKIIEKRQSVAFWCNPISGHATLYWYQQILGQGPKLLIQFQNNGVVDDSQLPKDRFSAERLKGVDSTLKIQPAKLEDSAVYLCASSSTSGRGNEQFFGPGTRLTVL.